Listed here are 14 T cell receptor beta chains from one sample, sequenced in a study of T cell responses to AZD1222 COVID-19 vaccine. Data came from immunoSEQ multiplex PCR; TCRdb stores just in-frame clones and leaves some out. This table holds under 130,000 clones, approximately 88% found once. The material sequenced was peripheral blood, taken on day 0 of AZD1222 vaccination. The receptors shown here come from an adult in good health.

This clone has a single count. The chain couples TRBV30 to TRBJ1-3, with TRBD1 as a possible D gene (6 bases). The germline V gene has CDR1 GTSNPN and CDR2 SVGIG (reference sequence). The CDR3 covers 15 residues. Trimming cost V 4 bases and J 2 bases, with 15 bases left between them. DNA of the CDR3: TGTGCCTGGAAACGGGACATTGGGCCTGGAAACACCATATATTTT. This gives the protein CAWKRDIGPGNTIYF. The entire variable domain, with the rest obtained from reference TRBV30 and TRBJ1-3, is as follows: SQTIHQWPATLVQPVGSPLSLECTVEGTSNPNLYWYRQAAGRGLQLLFYSVGIGQISSEVPQNLSASRPQDRQFILSSKKLLLSDSGFYLCAWKRDIGPGNTIYFGEGSWLTVV.

The rearrangement joins TRBV29-1 to TRBJ2-1, with D perhaps matching TRBD1 (6 bases). Germline CDR1 SQVTM, CDR2 ANQGSEA. The CDR3 is 14 residues long. V was cut by 6 bases and J by 0 bases, with 12 bases left in between. The CDR3 spells CSVSGQSSYNEQFF. The CDR3 nucleotides are TGCAGCGTCAGCGGACAGAGCTCCTACAATGAGCAGTTCTTC.

This clone has only one observation. V and J are TRBV6-5 and TRBJ2-5; 8 nucleotides align to TRBD1. The V segment lost 6 bases and the J segment 5 bases; nucleotides outside the gene matches: 11. The CDR3 has 15 amino acids. Germline lookup yields CDR1 MNHEY and CDR2 SVGAGI. In nucleotides, the CDR3 is TGTGCCAGCAGGATAACTGGACAGGGTCACGAGACCCAGTACTTC. Translating gives CASRITGQGHETQYF.

In this sample, this clone turned up once. The chain combines TRBV27 with TRBJ1-6, with a weak D call TRBD1 (6 bases). Trimming took 6 bases from V and 10 from J, leaving 13 bases between them. This CDR3 is built from 13 residues. Germline V gene data show CDR1 as MNHEY and CDR2 as SMNVEV (reference sequence). The CDR3 is CASRYWTDSPLHF. CDR3 sequence (DNA): TGTGCCAGCAGATATTGGACAGACTCACCCCTCCACTTT.

The rearrangement uses TRBV7-2 and TRBJ1-5, with D maybe TRBD1 (6 bases). CDR1 is SGHTA and CDR2 is FQGNSA in the germline V gene. Trimming removed 4 bases at V and 8 bases at J, with 18 bases between. There are 15 residues in the CDR3. The CDR3 reads CASSSQGSGWEPQHF. Here the CDR3 DNA reads TGTGCCAGCAGCTCCCAGGGGTCGGGCTGGGAGCCCCAGCATTTT. Full variable domain (missing parts from reference TRBV7-2 and TRBJ1-5): GAGVSQSPSNKVTEKGKDVELRCDPISGHTALYWYRQSLGQGLEFLIYFQGNSAPDKSGLPSDRFSAERTGGSVSTLTIQRTQQEDSAVYLCASSSQGSGWEPQHFGDGTRLSIL.

This clone has a handful of counts. This chain links TRBV28 with TRBJ2-1; 7 bases align to TRBD2. V was pared by 1 base and J by 5 bases, with 8 bases of the junction left unmatched. The CDR3 covers 16 residues. Germline V lookup: CDR1 MDHEN, CDR2 SYDVKM. CDR3 in amino acids: CASSLSAGALDNEQFF. The CDR3 region has the DNA TGTGCCAGCAGTTTATCTGCGGGAGCGTTGGACAATGAGCAGTTCTTC.

V gene TRBV12-3 or TRBV12-4 combines with J gene TRBJ1-1, with D perhaps matching TRBD1 (5 bases). The CDR3 consists of 13 residues. Trimming pared 5 bases from V and 5 bases from J, leaving 12 bases between. DNA for the CDR3: TGTGCCAGCAGTCAGGGCCCGGGGACTGAAGCTTTCTTT. Its translation: CASSQGPGTEAFF.

The chain combines TRBV14 with TRBJ1-1; D remains ambiguous. CDR3 size: 15 residues. Trimming removed 6 bases at V and 3 bases at J, with 17 bases between. The germline V gene has CDR1 SGHDN and CDR2 FVKESK. CDR3 in DNA: TGTGCCAGCAGTCCTCGTTGGGCCTGGGACACTGAAGCTTTCTTT. Translating gives CASSPRWAWDTEAFF. Full variable domain (missing parts from reference TRBV14 and TRBJ1-1): EAGVTQFPSHSVIEKGQTVTLRCDPISGHDNLYWYRRVMGKEIKFLLHFVKESKQDESGMPNNRFLAERTGGTYSTLKVQPAELEDSGVYFCASSPRWAWDTEAFFGQGTRLTVV.

In its sample, this clone was seen once. This sequence joins TRBV7-2 and TRBJ2-5, with D unclear. This CDR3 has 13 amino acids. CDR1 is SGHTA and CDR2 is FQGNSA in the germline V gene. V lost 0 bases to trimming and J lost 1 base, with 3 bases between them. This CDR3 is CASSLAVQETQYF. The CDR3 nucleotides are TGTGCCAGCAGCTTAGCTGTCCAAGAGACCCAGTACTTC.

This rearrangement joins TRBV6-5 to TRBJ1-5; the D gene is possibly TRBD1 (6 bases). CDR1 and CDR2 from the germline V gene are MNHEY and SVGAGI. The CDR3 contains 13 residues. V was pared by 6 bases and J by 3 bases, with 9 bases between. The CDR3 DNA reads TGTGCCAGCAGCAGGGGTTTCAATCAGCCCCAGCATTTT. Translating it yields CASSRGFNQPQHF.

The rearrangement links TRBV7-9 to TRBJ2-7; D possibly corresponds to TRBD2 (5 bases). This CDR3 spans 15 amino acids. The V end was cut by 1 base, the J end by 5 bases, with 15 bases between. Germline values: CDR1 SEHNR, CDR2 FQNEAQ (reference sequence). DNA of the CDR3: TGTGCCAGCAGCTTAGGAGGCAGCGGCTTTGACGAGCAGTACTTC. It encodes CASSLGGSGFDEQYF. The full variable domain, its missing parts supplied by reference TRBV7-9 and TRBJ2-7, is DTGVSQNPRHKITKRGQNVTFRCDPISEHNRLYWYRQTLGQGPEFLTYFQNEAQLEKSRLLSDRFSAERPKGSFSTLEIQRTEQGDSAMYLCASSLGGSGFDEQYFGPGTRLTVT.

The chain combines TRBV5-1 with TRBJ2-2, with a tentative D call TRBD1 (6 bases). Germline values: CDR1 SGHRS, CDR2 YFSETQ. The V and J ends lost 2 bases and 0 bases respectively, with 8 bases between them. The CDR3 is made up of 15 amino acids. The CDR3 region is CASSFTGTNTGELFF. The CDR3 coding sequence is TGCGCCAGCAGCTTCACAGGGACGAACACCGGGGAGCTGTTTTTT.

With respect to this clone: A read error may account for a junction end that differs from germline. V gene TRBV7-7 combines with J gene TRBJ2-5; perhaps D is TRBD1 or TRBD2 (5 bases each). This CDR3 has 16 amino acids. Germline V gene sequence: CDR1 SSHAT, CDR2 FNYEAQ (reference sequence). The CDR3 here is CASSISTGQNQETQYF. CDR3 nucleotides: TGTGCTAGCAGTATTAGCACGGGGCAAAATCAAGAGACCCAGTACTTC. Complete variable domain (other parts from reference TRBV7-7 and TRBJ2-5): GAGVSQSPRYKVTKRGQDVTLRCDPISSHATLYWYQQALGQGPEFLTYFNYEAQPDKSGLPSDRFSAERPEGSISTLTIQRTEQRDSAMYRCASSISTGQNQETQYFGPGTRLLVL.

This clone was seen a handful of times. This chain joins TRBV18 and TRBJ2-1; 13 bases are a match to TRBD2. Germline V gives CDR1 KGHSH, CDR2 LQKENI. The CDR3 consists of 18 residues. The V gene end was trimmed by 3 bases and the J gene end by 5 bases; junction bases not matched to a gene: 10. CDR3 sequence (DNA): TGTGCCAGCTCACCGTTTGTGACTAGCGGGAGGAACCACAATGAGCAGTTCTTC. It specifies CASSPFVTSGRNHNEQFF.